The entry that follows covers one TCR beta chain sequence. Its antigen remains unidentified. These data come from a study of graft-versus-host responses after intestinal transplantation. Overall study context: Each recipient received anti-thymocyte globulin induction, then tacrolimus and steroids for about three years.

Measured with immunoSEQ multiplex PCR; TCRdb has only the in-frame clones, and not every one. The sample carries around 130,000 clones, more than 90% recorded once. Study-wide results and limits: GvH clone levels peaked in circulation, and this peak was associated with early post-transplant HvG declines. Patients who carried graft-donor T cell macrochimerism also had high graft-versus-host to host-versus-graft clonal ratios in their allografts.

The sequence was collected from a human donor who received an intestinal transplant. This sample comprised unstimulated CD4+ T cells sorted from spleen or lymph node cells, obtained before intestinal transplant.

The CDR3 DNA follows: TGTGCCAGCAGCTCGAACACCGGGGAGCTGTTTTTT. It yields the protein CASSSNTGELFF. The chain employs TRBV5-6 and TRBJ2-2; D is undetermined. The germline CDR1 and CDR2 sequences are SGHDT and YYEEEE. V lost 3 bases and J lost 0, with 0 bases in between. This CDR3 has 12 residues.